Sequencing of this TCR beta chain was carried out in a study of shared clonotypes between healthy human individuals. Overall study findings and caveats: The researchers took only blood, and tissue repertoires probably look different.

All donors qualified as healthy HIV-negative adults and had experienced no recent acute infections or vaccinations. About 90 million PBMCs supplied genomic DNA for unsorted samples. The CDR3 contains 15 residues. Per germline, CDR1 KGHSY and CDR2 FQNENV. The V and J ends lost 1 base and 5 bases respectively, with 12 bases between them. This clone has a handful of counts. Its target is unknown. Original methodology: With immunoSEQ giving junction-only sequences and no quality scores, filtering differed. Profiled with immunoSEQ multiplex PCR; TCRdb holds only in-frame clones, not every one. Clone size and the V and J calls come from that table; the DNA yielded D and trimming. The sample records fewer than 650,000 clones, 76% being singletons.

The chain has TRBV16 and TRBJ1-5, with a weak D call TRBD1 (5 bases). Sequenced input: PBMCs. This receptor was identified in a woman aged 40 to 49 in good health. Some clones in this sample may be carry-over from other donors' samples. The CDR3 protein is CASSQLGGSDQPQHF. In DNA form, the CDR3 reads TGTGCCAGCAGCCAATTGGGGGGGTCCGATCAGCCCCAGCATTTT.